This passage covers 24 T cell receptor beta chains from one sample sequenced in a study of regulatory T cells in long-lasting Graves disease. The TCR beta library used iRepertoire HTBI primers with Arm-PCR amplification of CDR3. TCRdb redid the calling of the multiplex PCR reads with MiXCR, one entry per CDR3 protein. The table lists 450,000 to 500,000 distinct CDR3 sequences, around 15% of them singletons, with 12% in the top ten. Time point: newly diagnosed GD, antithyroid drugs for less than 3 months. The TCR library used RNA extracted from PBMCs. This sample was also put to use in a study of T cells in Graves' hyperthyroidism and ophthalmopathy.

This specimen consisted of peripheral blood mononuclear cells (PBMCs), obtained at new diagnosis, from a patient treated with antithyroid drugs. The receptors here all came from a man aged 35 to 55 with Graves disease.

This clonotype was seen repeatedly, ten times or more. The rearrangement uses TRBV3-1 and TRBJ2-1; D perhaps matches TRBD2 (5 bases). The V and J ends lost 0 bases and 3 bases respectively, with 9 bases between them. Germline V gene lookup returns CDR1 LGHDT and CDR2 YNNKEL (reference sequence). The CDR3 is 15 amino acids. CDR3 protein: CASSQDSAGYNEQFF. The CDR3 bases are TGTGCCAGCAGCCAAGATAGCGCTGGCTACAATGAGCAGTTCTTC.

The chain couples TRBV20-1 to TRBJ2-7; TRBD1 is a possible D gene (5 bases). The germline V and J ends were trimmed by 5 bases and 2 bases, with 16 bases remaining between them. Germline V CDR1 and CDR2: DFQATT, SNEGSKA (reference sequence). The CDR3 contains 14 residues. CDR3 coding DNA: TGCAGTGCTCCCCCCAGGGCTAACCCCTACGAGCAGTACTTC. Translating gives CSAPPRANPYEQYF.

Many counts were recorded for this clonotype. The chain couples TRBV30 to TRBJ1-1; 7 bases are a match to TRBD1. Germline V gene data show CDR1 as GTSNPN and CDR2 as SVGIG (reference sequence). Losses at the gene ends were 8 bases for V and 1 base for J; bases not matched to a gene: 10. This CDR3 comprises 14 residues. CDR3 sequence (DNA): TGTGCCGGAACAGGGGACGTTAAGAACACTGAAGCTTTCTTT. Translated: CAGTGDVKNTEAFF.

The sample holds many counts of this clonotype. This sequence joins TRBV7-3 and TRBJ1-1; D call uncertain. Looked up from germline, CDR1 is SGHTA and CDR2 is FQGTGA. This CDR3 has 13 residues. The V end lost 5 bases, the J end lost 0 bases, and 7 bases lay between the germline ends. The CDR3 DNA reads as TGTGCCAGCAGCCACAGCTTGAACACTGAAGCTTTCTTT. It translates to CASSHSLNTEAFF.

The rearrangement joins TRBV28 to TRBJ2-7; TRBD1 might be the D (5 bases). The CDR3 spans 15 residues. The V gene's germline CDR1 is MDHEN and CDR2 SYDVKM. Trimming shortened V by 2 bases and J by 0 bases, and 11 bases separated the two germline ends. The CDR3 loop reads CASSLGAVSSYEQYF. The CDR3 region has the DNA TGTGCCAGCAGTTTAGGGGCGGTTAGCTCCTACGAGCAGTACTTC.

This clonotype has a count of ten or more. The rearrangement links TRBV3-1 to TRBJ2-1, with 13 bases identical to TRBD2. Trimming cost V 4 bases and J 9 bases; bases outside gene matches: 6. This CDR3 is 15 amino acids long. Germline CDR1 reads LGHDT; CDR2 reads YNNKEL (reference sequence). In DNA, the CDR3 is TGTGCCAGCAGCCCCGAACTAGCGGGAGGGTCTGAGCAGTTCTTC. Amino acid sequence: CASSPELAGGSEQFF.

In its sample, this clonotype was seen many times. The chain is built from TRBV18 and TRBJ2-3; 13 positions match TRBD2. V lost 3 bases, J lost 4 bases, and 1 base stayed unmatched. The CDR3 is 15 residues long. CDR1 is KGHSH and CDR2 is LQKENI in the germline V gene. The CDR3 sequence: CASSPGLAGSDTQYF. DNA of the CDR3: TGTGCCAGCTCACCGGGACTAGCGGGATCAGATACGCAGTATTTT.

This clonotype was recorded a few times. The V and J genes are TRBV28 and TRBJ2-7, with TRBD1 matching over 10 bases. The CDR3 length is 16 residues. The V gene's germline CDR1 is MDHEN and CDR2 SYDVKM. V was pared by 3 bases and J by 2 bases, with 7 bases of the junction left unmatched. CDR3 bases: TGTGCCAGCAGTTTTTACGGGACAGGGGCAACCTACGAGCAGTACTTC. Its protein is CASSFYGTGATYEQYF.

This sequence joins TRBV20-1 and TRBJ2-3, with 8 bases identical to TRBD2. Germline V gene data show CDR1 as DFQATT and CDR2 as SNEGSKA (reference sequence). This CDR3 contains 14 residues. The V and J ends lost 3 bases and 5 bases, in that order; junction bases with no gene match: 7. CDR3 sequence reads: CSASGRAVKDTQYF. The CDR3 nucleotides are TGCAGTGCTAGCGGGAGGGCCGTAAAAGATACGCAGTATTTT.

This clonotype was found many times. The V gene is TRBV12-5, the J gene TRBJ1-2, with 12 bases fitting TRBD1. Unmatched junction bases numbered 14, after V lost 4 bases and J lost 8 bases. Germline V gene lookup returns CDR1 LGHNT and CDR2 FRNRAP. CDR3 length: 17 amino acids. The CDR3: CASGSGTGTGGARGYTF. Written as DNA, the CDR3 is TGTGCTAGTGGTTCAGGGACCGGGACAGGGGGCGCCCGAGGCTACACCTTC.

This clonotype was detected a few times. The CDR3 DNA follows: TGTGCCAGGGACACTACTAACTATGGCTACACCTTC. Residues: CARDTTNYGYTF. This rearrangement joins TRBV30 to TRBJ1-2; D might be TRBD1 (6 bases). Deletions cut 8 bases from V and 0 bases from J, with 10 bases between. Germline V gene sequence: CDR1 GTSNPN, CDR2 SVGIG (reference sequence). This CDR3 spans 12 amino acids. Combining the CDR3 with reference TRBV30 and TRBJ1-2 gives the whole variable domain SQTIHQWPATLVQPVGSPLSLECTVEGTSNPNLYWYRQAAGRGLQLLFYSVGIGQISSEVPQNLSASRPQDRQFILSSKKLLLSDSGFYLCARDTTNYGYTFGSGTRLTVV.

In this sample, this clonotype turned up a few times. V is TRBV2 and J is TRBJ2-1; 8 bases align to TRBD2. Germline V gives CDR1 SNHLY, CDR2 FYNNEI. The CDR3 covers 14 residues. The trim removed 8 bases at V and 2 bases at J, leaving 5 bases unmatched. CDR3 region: CASYTSGPYNEQFF. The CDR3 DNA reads TGTGCCAGCTATACTAGCGGACCCTACAATGAGCAGTTCTTC.

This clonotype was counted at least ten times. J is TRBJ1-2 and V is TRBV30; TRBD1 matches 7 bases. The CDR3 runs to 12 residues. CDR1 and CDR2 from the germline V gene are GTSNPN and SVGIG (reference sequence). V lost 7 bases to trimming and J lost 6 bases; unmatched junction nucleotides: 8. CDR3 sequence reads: CALSGQQDGYTF. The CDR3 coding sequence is TGTGCCTTATCGGGACAGCAGGATGGCTACACCTTC.

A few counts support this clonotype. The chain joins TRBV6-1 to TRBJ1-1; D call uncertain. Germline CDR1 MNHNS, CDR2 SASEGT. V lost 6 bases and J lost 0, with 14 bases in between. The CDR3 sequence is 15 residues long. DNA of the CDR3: TGTGCCAGCAGCCGCTGGGTGGGCCTGAACACTGAAGCTTTCTTT. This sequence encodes CASSRWVGLNTEAFF.

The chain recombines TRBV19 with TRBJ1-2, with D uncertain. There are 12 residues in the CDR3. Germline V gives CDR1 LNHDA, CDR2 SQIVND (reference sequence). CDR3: CAEENKDYGYTF. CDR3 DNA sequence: TGTGCAGAGGAAAACAAGGACTATGGCTACACCTTC.

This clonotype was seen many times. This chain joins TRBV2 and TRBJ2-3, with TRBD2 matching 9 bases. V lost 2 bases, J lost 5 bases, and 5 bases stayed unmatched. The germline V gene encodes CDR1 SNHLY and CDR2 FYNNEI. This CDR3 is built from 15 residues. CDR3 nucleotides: TGTGCCAGCAGTGAATTGGCGGGAGGGCTAGATACGCAGTATTTT. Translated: CASSELAGGLDTQYF.

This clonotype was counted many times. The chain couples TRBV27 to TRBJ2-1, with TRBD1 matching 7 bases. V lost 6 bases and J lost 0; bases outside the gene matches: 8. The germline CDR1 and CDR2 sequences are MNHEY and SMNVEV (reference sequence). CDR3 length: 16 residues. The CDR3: CASRRNRGSSYNEQFF. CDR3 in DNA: TGTGCCAGCAGACGTAACAGGGGAAGCTCCTACAATGAGCAGTTCTTC.

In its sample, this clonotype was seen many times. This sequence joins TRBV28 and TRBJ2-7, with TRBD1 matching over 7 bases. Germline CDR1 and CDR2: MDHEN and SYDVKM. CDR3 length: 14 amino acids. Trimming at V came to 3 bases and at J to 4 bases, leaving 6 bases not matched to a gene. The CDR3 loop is CASSLTGTSYEQYF. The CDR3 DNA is TGTGCCAGCAGTTTGACAGGGACCTCGTACGAGCAGTACTTC.

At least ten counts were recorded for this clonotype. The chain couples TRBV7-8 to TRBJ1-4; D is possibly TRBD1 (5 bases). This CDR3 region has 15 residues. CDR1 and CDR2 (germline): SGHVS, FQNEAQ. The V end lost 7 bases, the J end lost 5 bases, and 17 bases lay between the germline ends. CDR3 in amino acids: CASTPRGRENEKLFF. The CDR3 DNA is TGTGCCAGCACCCCTCGGGGACGAGAGAATGAAAAACTGTTTTTT.

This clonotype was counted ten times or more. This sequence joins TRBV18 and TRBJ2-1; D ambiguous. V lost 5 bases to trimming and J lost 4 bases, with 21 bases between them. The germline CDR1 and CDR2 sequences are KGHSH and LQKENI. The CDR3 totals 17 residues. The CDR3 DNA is TGTGCCAGCTCATCTTACGTGGATCTTAGCTCGTACAATGAGCAGTTCTTC. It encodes CASSSYVDLSSYNEQFF.

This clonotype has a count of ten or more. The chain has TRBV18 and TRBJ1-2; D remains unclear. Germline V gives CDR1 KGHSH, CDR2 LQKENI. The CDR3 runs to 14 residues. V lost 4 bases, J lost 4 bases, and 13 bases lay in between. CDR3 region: CASSLKEGFYGYTF. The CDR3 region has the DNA TGTGCCAGCTCACTCAAAGAAGGGTTCTATGGCTACACCTTC.

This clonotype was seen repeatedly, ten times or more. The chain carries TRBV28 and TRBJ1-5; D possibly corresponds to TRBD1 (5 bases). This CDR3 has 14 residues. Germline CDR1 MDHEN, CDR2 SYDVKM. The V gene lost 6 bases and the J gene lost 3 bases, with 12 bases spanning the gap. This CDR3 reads CASSPGGDNQPQHF. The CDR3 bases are TGTGCCAGCAGCCCCGGGGGGGACAATCAGCCCCAGCATTTT. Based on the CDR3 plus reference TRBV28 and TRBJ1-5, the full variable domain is DVKVTQSSRYLVKRTGEKVFLECVQDMDHENMFWYRQDPGLGLRLIYFSYDVKMKEKGDIPEGYSVSREKKERFSLILESASTNQTSMYLCASSPGGDNQPQHFGDGTRLSIL.

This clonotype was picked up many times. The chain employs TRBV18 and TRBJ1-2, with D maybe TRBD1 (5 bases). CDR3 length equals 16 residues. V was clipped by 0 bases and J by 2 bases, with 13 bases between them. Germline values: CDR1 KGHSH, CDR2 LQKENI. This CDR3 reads CASSPPGGDKNYGYTF. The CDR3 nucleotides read TGTGCCAGCTCACCACCGGGGGGAGATAAAAACTATGGCTACACCTTC.

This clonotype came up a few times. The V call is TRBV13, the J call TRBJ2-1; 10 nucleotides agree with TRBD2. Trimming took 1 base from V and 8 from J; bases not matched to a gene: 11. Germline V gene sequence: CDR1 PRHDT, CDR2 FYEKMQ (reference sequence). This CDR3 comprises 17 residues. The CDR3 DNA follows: TGTGCCAGCAGCTTAGCCTCAGGAGTAGCGGGGGGTCATGAGCAGTTCTTC. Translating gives CASSLASGVAGGHEQFF.